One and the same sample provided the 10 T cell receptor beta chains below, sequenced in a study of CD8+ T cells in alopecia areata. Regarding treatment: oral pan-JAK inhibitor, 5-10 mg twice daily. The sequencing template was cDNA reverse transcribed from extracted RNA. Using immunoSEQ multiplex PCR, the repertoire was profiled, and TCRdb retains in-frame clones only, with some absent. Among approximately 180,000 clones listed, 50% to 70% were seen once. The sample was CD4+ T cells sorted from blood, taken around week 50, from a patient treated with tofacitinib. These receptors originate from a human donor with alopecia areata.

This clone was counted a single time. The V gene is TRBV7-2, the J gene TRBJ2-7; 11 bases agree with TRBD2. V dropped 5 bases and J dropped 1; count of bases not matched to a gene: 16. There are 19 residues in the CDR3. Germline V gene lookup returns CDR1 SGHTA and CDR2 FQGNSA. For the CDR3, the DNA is TGTGCCAGCAGCGGGAGGATAGCGGGGGGGTCCTCTTGGTCCTACGAGCAGTACTTC. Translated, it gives CASSGRIAGGSSWSYEQYF.

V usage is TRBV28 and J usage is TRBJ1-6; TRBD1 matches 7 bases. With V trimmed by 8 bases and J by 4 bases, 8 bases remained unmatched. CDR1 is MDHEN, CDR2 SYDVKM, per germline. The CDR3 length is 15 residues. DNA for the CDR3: TGTGCCAGCTACGGAACAGGGGCGTATAATTCACCCCTCCACTTT. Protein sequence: CASYGTGAYNSPLHF.

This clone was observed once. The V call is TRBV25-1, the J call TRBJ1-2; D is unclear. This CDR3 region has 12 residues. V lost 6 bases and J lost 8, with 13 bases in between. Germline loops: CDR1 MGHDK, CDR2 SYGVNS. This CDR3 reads CASSSQGTGYTF. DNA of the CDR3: TGTGCCAGCAGCTCTCAAGGTACAGGCTACACCTTC.

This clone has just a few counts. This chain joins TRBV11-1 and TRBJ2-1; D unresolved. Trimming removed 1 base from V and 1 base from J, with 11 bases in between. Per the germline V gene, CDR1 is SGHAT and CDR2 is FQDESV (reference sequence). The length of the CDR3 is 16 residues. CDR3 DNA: TGTGCCAGCAGCTTAGACAGAGCCCAATCCTACAATGAGCAGTTCTTC. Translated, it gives CASSLDRAQSYNEQFF.

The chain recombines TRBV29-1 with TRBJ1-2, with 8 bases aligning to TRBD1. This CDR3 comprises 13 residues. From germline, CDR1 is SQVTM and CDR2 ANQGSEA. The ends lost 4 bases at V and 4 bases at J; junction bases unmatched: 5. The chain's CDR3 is CSVGRGQGYGYTF. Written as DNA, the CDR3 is TGCAGCGTTGGCAGGGGGCAAGGCTATGGCTACACCTTC.

CDR3: CAISTGTGSTDTQYF. The CDR3 DNA follows: TGTGCCATCAGTACCGGGACAGGGAGCACAGATACGCAGTATTTT. V usage is TRBV10-3 and J usage is TRBJ2-3, with TRBD1 matching 9 bases. Germline V gives CDR1 ENHRY, CDR2 SYGVKD. The CDR3 totals 15 residues. The ends lost 5 bases at V and 0 bases at J; junction bases unmatched: 3.

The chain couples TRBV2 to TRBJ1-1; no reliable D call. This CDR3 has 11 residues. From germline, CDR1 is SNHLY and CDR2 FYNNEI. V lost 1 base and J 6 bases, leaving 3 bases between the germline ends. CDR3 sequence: CASSEVAEAFF. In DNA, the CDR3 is TGTGCCAGCAGTGAAGTGGCTGAAGCTTTCTTT.

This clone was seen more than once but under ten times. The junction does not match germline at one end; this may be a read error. CDR3: CSVEGAGFGYTF. The CDR3 nucleotides are TGCAGCGTCGAAGGTGCCGGTTTTGGCTACACCTTC. The chain recombines TRBV29-1 with TRBJ1-2, with D uncertain. The CDR3 consists of 12 residues. CDR1 is SQVTM and CDR2 is ANQGSEA in the germline V gene. The variable domain in full, with the rest retrieved from reference TRBV29-1 and TRBJ1-2, is SAVISQKPSRDICQRGTSLTIQCQVDSQVTMMFWYRQQPGQSLTLIATANQGSEATYESGFVIDKFPISRPNLTFSTLTVSNMSPEDSSIYLCSVEGAGFGYTFGSGTRLTVV.

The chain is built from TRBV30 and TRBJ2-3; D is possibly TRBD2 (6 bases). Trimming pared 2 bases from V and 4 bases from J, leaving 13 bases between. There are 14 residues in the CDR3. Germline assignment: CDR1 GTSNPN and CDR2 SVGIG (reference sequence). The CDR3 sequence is CAWSFTSPPDTQYF. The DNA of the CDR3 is TGTGCCTGGAGTTTTACTAGCCCCCCAGATACGCAGTATTTT.

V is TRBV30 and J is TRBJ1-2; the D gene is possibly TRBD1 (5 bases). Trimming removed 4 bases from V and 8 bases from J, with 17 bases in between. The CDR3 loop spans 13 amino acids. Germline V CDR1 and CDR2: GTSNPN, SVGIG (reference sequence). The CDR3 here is CAWTNGPGRGYTF. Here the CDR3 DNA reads TGTGCCTGGACTAACGGTCCGGGGCGAGGCTACACCTTC.